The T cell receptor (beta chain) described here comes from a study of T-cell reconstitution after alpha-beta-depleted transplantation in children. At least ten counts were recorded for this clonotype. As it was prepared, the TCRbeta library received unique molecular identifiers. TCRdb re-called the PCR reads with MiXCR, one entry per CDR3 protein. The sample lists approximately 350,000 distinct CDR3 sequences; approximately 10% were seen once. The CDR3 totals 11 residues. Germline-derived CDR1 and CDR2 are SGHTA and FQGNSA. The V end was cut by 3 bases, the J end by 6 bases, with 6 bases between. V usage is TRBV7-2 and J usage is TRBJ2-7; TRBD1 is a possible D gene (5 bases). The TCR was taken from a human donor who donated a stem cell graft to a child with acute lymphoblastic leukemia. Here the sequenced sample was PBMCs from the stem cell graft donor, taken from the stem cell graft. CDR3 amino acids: CASSLTAEQYF. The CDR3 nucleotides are TGTGCCAGCAGCTTGACAGCCGAGCAGTACTTC. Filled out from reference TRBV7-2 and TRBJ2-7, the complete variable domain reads GAGVSQSPSNKVTEKGKDVELRCDPISGHTALYWYRQSLGQGLEFLIYFQGNSAPDKSGLPSDRFSAERTGGSVSTLTIQRTQQEDSAVYLCASSLTAEQYFGPGTRLTVT.